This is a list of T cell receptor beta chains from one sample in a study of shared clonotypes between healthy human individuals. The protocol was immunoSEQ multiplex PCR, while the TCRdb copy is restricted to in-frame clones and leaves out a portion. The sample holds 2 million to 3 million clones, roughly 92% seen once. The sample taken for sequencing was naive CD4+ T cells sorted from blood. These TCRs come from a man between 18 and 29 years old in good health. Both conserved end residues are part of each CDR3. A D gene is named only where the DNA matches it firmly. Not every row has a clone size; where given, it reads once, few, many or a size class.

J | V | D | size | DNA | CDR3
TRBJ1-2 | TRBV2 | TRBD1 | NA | TGTGCCAGCATCACAAAACCCTGGACAGGGAACCTTAACTATGGCTACACCTTC | CASITKPWTGNLNYGYTF
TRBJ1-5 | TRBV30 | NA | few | TGTGCCTGGAGTCGGGGATATCAGCCCCAGCATTTT | CAWSRGYQPQHF
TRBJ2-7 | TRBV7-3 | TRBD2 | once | TGTGCCAGCAGCAGGCAGGGGACTAGCGGCTACGAGCAGTACTTC | CASSRQGTSGYEQYF
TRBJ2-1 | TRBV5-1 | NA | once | TGCGCCAGCAGCTTGGCCGCGGGGACTGAGCAGTTCTTC | CASSLAAGTEQFF
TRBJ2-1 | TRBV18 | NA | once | TGTGCCAGCTCACTAGGTAGAGTTACCTACAATGAGCAGTTCTTC | CASSLGRVTYNEQFF
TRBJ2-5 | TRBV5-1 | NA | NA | TGCGCCAGCAGCTTGGCTGGCGGGGAGACCCAGTACTTC | CASSLAGGETQYF
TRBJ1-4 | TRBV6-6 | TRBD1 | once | TGTGCCAGCACCCTGACAGGGTCAACTAATGAAAAACTGTTTTTT | CASTLTGSTNEKLFF
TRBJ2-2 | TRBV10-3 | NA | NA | TGTGCCATCACGGGGGATCTTGGCACCGGGGAGCTGTTTTTT | CAITGDLGTGELFF
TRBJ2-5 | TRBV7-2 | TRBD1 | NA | TGTGCCAGCAGCGCTCAAACAGGGGCTTCTCGGGAGACCCAGTACTTC | CASSAQTGASRETQYF
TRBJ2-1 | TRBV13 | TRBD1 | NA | TGTGCCAGCAGCCTCGACAGGGGGACCTGGAATGAGCAGTTCTTC | CASSLDRGTWNEQFF
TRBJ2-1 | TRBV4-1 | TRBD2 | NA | TGCGCCAGCAGCCAACCCTACGGACTAGGCTACAATGAGCAGTTCTTC | CASSQPYGLGYNEQFF
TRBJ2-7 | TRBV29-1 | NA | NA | TGCAGCGTTGAAACCCCCGGCGTGCCCTACGAGCAGTACTTC | CSVETPGVPYEQYF
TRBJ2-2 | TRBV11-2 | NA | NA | TGTGCCAGCAGCCCCCGGACTAGGGGGACCGGGGAGCTGTTTTTT | CASSPRTRGTGELFF
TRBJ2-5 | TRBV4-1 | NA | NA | TGCGCCAGCAGCCAAGAAGGGACCAGCGGAGAGACCCAGTACTTC | CASSQEGTSGETQYF
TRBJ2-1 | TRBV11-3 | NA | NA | TGTGCCAGCAGCTTAGAGGGGAATGAGCAGTTCTTC | CASSLEGNEQFF
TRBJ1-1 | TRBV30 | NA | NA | TGTGCCTGGACTTCTGGACGGGGGGAAGCTTTCTTT | CAWTSGRGEAFF
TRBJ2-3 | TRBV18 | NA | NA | TGTGCCAGCTCACCAAAGGGGGGCACAGATACGCAGTATTTT | CASSPKGGTDTQYF
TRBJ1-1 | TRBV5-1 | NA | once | TGCGCCAGCAGCTTGGGTTCTGGGGCTGGGACTGAAGCTTTCTTT | CASSLGSGAGTEAFF
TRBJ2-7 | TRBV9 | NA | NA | TGTGCCAGCAGCGTAGACGGGGGAAGCTCCTACGAGCAGTACTTC | CASSVDGGSSYEQYF
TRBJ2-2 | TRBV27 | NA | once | TGTGCCAGCAGTTTCCGAACCGGGGAGCTGTTTTTT | CASSFRTGELFF
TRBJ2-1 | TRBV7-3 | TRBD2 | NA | TGTGCCAGCAGCCGTGGGACTAGGAATGAGCAGTTCTTC | CASSRGTRNEQFF
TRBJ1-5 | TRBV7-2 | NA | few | TGTGCCAGCAGCTTCTCTCACAGCAATCAGCCCCAGCATTTT | CASSFSHSNQPQHF
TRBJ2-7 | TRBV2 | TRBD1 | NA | TGTGCCAGCAGCGTGGCGGGACAGGGGGCCGAGCAGTACTTC | CASSVAGQGAEQYF
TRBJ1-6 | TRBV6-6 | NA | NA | TGTGCCAGCAGCCCCCGCGGGGGCGATTCACCCCTCCACTTT | CASSPRGGDSPLHF
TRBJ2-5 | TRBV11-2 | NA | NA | TGTGCCAGCAGCTTAGAGGGTAGATCGTACCAAGAGACCCAGTACTTC | CASSLEGRSYQETQYF
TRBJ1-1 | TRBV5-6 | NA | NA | TGTGCCAGCAGCTTGGCCAATTCAGGCCGGAACACTGAAGCTTTCTTT | CASSLANSGRNTEAFF
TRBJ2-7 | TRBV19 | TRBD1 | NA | TGTGCCAGTAGTACCGACAGGGGAGGCTACGAGCAGTACTTC | CASSTDRGGYEQYF
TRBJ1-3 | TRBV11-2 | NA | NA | TGTGCCAGCAGCATTACAGGAGGTGCCATATATTTT | CASSITGGAIYF
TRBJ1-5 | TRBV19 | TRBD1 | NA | TGTGCCAGTACCGACGGACAGGGGGGTCAGCCCCAGCATTTT | CASTDGQGGQPQHF
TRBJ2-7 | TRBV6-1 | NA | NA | TGTGCCAGCAGTGGTTATGGGGGGACAGCGACTTCCTACGAGCAGTACTTC | CASSGYGGTATSYEQYF
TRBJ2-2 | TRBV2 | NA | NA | TGTGCCAGCAGTGAATGGCAGGACACCGGGGAGCTGTTTTTT | CASSEWQDTGELFF
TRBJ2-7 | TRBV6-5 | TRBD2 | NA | TGTGCCAGCACCCCCGGGCGGGGGTCCTACGAGCAGTACTTC | CASTPGRGSYEQYF
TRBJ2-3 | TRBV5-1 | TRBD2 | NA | TGCGCCAGCAGCTTGGCAGCGGGGGGGCCAACAGATACGCAGTATTTT | CASSLAAGGPTDTQYF
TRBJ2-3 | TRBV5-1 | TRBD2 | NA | TGCGCCAGCAGCGGCGGACTAGCGGCTAGCACAGATACGCAGTATTTT | CASSGGLAASTDTQYF
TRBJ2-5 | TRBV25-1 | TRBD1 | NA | TGTGCCAGCAGTTACTCCGGGACAGGGATAGAGACCCAGTACTTC | CASSYSGTGIETQYF
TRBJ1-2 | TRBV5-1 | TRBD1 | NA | TGCGCCAGCAGCTTAGACAGGGGAGGCTACACCTTC | CASSLDRGGYTF
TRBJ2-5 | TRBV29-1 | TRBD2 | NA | TGCAGCGTTGGGCGGGGGGGCTCTGAAGAGACCCAGTACTTC | CSVGRGGSEETQYF
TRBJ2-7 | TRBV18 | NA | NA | TGTGCCAGCTCATATGTTGAGGGCTCCTACGAGCAGTACTTC | CASSYVEGSYEQYF
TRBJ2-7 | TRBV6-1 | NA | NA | TGTGCCAGCTCGGGCAGGGTCTACGAGCAGTACTTC | CASSGRVYEQYF
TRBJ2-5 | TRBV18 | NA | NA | TGTGCCAGCTCACCTCCAGGGTGGGGCGCGACCCAGTACTTC | CASSPPGWGATQYF
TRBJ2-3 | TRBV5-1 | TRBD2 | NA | TGCGCCAGCAGCTTGGCAGGGACTAGAGGAGATACGCAGTATTTT | CASSLAGTRGDTQYF
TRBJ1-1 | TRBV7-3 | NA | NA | TGTGCCAGCAGCTTAGGTGGCTTGATCACTGAAGCTTTCTTT | CASSLGGLITEAFF
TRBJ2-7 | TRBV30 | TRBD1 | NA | TGTGCCTGGAGGAGTAGCGGGACAGGGGGCGAGCAGTACTTC | CAWRSSGTGGEQYF
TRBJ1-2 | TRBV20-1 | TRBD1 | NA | TGCGGGGGGACAGCTGACTATGGCTACACCTTC | CGGTADYGYTF
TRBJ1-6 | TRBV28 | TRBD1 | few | TGTGCCAGCAGGAGGGGACAGGGGAATTCACCCCTCCACTTT | CASRRGQGNSPLHF
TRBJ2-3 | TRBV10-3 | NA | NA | TGTGCCATCAGTGAGTCTTTGCAGATTGGAGGTACAGATACGCAGTATTTT | CAISESLQIGGTDTQYF
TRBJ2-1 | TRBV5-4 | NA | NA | TGTGCCAGCAGCTTGGCACGGGAGTCGTTGAATGAGCAGTTCTTC | CASSLARESLNEQFF
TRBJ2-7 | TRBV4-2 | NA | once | TGTGCCAGCAGCCAAGAGGGGGGCGAGCAGTACTTC | CASSQEGGEQYF
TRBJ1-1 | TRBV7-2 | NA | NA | TGTGCCAGCAGCTCGGCCCCGACAGTGAACACTGAAGCTTTCTTT | CASSSAPTVNTEAFF
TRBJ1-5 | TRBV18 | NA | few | TGTGCCAGCTCCCCGGGTGTAGAAGATAGCAATCAGCCCCAGCATTTT | CASSPGVEDSNQPQHF
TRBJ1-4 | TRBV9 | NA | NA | TGTGCCAGCAGCGTAGTACGACAAAGGGAGGGTAATGAAAAACTGTTTTTT | CASSVVRQREGNEKLFF
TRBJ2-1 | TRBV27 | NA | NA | TGTGCCAGCAGTTTATCGAGGGCGGGGTCGCAGTTCTTC | CASSLSRAGSQFF